A selection of T cell receptor beta chains follows, all from one sample in a study of T cells in Graves' hyperthyroidism and ophthalmopathy. TCRdb re-derived calls from the multiplex PCR reads in MiXCR, one entry per CDR3 protein. This table has more than 300,000 distinct CDR3 sequences, about a sixth appearing once. The sequencing input was blood. These receptors were obtained from a woman aged 25 to 45 with Graves' hyperthyroidism that later progressed to Graves' ophthalmopathy. CDR3s include the opening cysteine and the closing phenylalanine or tryptophan. A D gene is named only where the DNA matches it firmly. Size is stated for part of the rows, as once, few or many counts, or as a class when the clone is expanded.

V gene	D gene	clone size	J gene	CDR3 protein	CDR3 DNA
TRBV5-6	NA	NA	TRBJ1-5	CASSIQGWANQPQHF	TGTGCCAGCAGCATCCAAGGCTGGGCGAATCAGCCCCAGCATTTT
TRBV7-9	NA	many	TRBJ2-2	CASSSLTGELFF	TGTGCCAGCAGCTCTTTGACCGGGGAGCTGTTTTTT
TRBV11-2	NA	many	TRBJ2-2	CASSLEHMNTGELFF	TGTGCCAGCAGCTTAGAGCACATGAACACCGGGGAGCTGTTTTTT
TRBV6-1	NA	many	TRBJ1-6	CASSLRTGNSPLHF	TGTGCCAGCAGTCTACGGACGGGGAATTCACCCCTCCACTTT
TRBV4-1	TRBD2	NA	TRBJ2-1	CASSQDSVLAGVGEQFF	TGCGCCAGCAGCCAAGATTCTGTGCTAGCGGGGGTGGGTGAGCAGTTCTTC
TRBV7-9	TRBD2	many	TRBJ2-5	CASKASGVQETQYF	TGTGCCAGCAAGGCTAGCGGGGTTCAAGAGACCCAGTACTTC
TRBV20-1	NA	NA	TRBJ1-5	CSAREDSHQPQHF	TGCAGTGCTAGAGAGGACAGTCATCAGCCCCAGCATTTT
TRBV6-5	TRBD1	many	TRBJ1-5	CASSYSFRPDRGNQPQHF	TGTGCCAGCAGTTACTCGTTTCGCCCGGACAGGGGGAATCAGCCCCAGCATTTT
TRBV6-1	TRBD1	many	TRBJ2-4	CASSPTGTGVNIQYF	TGTGCCAGCAGTCCAACCGGGACAGGGGTAAACATTCAGTACTTC
TRBV18	NA	NA	TRBJ1-1	CASSPQGGVNTEAFF	TGTGCCAGCTCACCACAGGGGGGGGTGAACACTGAAGCTTTCTTT
TRBV12-3/TRBV12-4	NA	many	TRBJ1-1	CASNQRNGAKDEAFF	TGTGCCAGCAATCAAAGGAACGGGGCAAAAGATGAAGCTTTCTTT
TRBV12-3/TRBV12-4	NA	many	TRBJ2-5	CASSLWLVGEIQYF	TGTGCCAGCAGTTTGTGGCTAGTCGGGGAGATCCAGTACTTC
TRBV6-1	TRBD1	NA	TRBJ1-5	CASSGQGYSNQPQHF	TGTGCCAGCAGTGGACAGGGCTATAGCAATCAGCCCCAGCATTTT
TRBV28	NA	many	TRBJ2-2	CASSLVRTNTGELFF	TGTGCCAGCAGTTTGGTCCGGACCAACACCGGGGAGCTGTTTTTT
TRBV12-3/TRBV12-4	TRBD1	many	TRBJ1-2	CASNPGQARDGYTF	TGTGCCAGCAACCCGGGACAGGCCCGCGATGGCTACACCTTC
TRBV29-1	NA	NA	TRBJ2-7	CSVAGGETYEQYF	TGCAGCGTTGCCGGTGGAGAGACATACGAGCAGTACTTC
TRBV7-9	TRBD1	many	TRBJ2-5	CASSHDRGRRETQYF	TGTGCCAGCAGCCACGACAGGGGGCGGCGGGAGACCCAGTACTTC
TRBV6-2/TRBV6-3	TRBD1	many	TRBJ1-1	CASSYQDRGPVNTEAFF	TGTGCCAGCAGTTACCAGGACAGGGGGCCGGTGAACACTGAAGCTTTCTTT
TRBV7-9	NA	few	TRBJ1-5	CATSRVGRNQPQHF	TGTGCCACGTCGCGGGTGGGACGCAATCAGCCCCAGCATTTT
TRBV25-1	NA	NA	TRBJ2-5	CASTLLPSYF	TGTGCCAGCACCCTCCTCCCCTCGTACTTC
TRBV20-1	NA	few	TRBJ1-5	CSARGSEGNQPQHF	TGCAGTGCTAGAGGGAGTGAAGGAAATCAGCCCCAGCATTTT
TRBV9	TRBD1	few	TRBJ2-2	CASSENRDRGLLGTGELFF	TGTGCCAGCAGCGAGAACCGGGACAGGGGGCTCTTGGGTACCGGGGAGCTGTTTTTT
TRBV19	NA	NA	TRBJ1-6	CASGMGPRGNSPLHF	TGTGCCAGTGGAATGGGCCCGAGGGGCAATTCACCCCTCCACTTT
TRBV29-1	TRBD1	many	TRBJ2-7	CSVGTGQSYEQYF	TGCAGCGTGGGGACAGGGCAATCCTACGAGCAGTACTTC
TRBV27	TRBD2	many	TRBJ2-1	CASTPGLAPNEQFF	TGTGCCAGCACCCCGGGACTAGCACCCAATGAGCAGTTCTTC
TRBV13	NA	NA	TRBJ2-7	CAGSVGSPYEQYF	TGTGCCGGCAGCGTCGGTTCCCCCTACGAGCAGTACTTC
TRBV7-8	NA	many	TRBJ2-2	CASSLPRTGKATGELFF	TGTGCCAGCAGCTTACCCAGGACCGGGAAGGCGACCGGGGAGCTGTTTTTT
TRBV19	TRBD1	few	TRBJ1-1	CASSADRGGLAFF	TGTGCCAGTAGTGCGGACAGGGGGGGATTGGCTTTCTTT
TRBV7-2	NA	many	TRBJ2-7	CASSKWGATYEQYF	TGTGCCAGCAGCAAATGGGGGGCTACCTACGAGCAGTACTTC
TRBV12-3/TRBV12-4	TRBD1	few	TRBJ2-5	CASSWTGKQETQYF	TGTGCCAGCAGTTGGACAGGGAAACAAGAGACCCAGTACTTC
TRBV24-1	TRBD2	few	TRBJ2-1	CATSDWTSGSYNEQFF	TGTGCCACCAGTGATTGGACTAGCGGATCCTACAATGAGCAGTTCTTC